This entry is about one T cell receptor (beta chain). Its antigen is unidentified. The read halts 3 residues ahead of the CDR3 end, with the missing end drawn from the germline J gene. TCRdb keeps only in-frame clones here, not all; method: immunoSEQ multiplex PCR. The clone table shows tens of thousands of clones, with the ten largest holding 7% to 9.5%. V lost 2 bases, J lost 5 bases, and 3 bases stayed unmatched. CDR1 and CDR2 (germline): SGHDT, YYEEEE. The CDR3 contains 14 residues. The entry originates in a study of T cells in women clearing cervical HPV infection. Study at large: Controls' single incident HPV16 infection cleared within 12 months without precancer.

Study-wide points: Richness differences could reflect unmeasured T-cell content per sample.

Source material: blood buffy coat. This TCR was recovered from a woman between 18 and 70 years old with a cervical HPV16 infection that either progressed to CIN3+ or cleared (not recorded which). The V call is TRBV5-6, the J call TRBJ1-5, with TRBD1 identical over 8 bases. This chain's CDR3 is CASSLYRGDQPQHF. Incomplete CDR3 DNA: TGTGCCAGCAGCTTATACAGGGGGGATCAGCCC.